The entry below gives a single T cell receptor (beta chain) sequence along with its context. It lacks a known antigen. No base quality information exists; no much larger clone differs at one position. At one collaborating source in Seattle, patients were enrolled during active infection and were followed longitudinally through the course of disease. Whole blood was collected in K2EDTA tubes by collaborating institutions according to the institutions' own protocols. Collaborator samples were shipped for TCRbeta analysis as frozen whole blood, isolated PBMCs, or DNA extracted from either sample type. The immunoSEQ Assay, a bias-controlled multiplex PCR, was used to amplify TCRbeta CDR3 regions from genomic DNA. The paper's processing steps were these. Nucleated cell counts per sample were estimated from amplification of reference gene primers within the assay. To quantify the absolute abundance of each unique TCRbeta CDR3 rearrangement, sequence reads were collapsed and filtered. For each sample, productive Simpson clonality was calculated as the square root of Simpson's diversity index across productive rearrangements. In TCRdb, the immuneACCESS table is reduced to in-frame sequences with V and J assigned. These tables do not hold every clone; where another copy was compared, an unresolved V gene accounts for under half, and the others remain unexplained. V and J calls and clone size follow that table, whereas D and trimming were derived from the DNA. The table for this sample lists around 440,000 clones; 88% of them were counted only once. Of the sample, roughly 12% is held by the ten largest clones.

This entry is derived from a study of blood T cell repertoires in COVID-19 (TCRdb year 2020). Notes on the research overall: Collaborator samples came from the United States, Italy and Spain and covered acute and convalescent phases of COVID-19. HLA class I and class II types, where available, came from metadata supplied by the sample provider rather than from assay-based typing. The material from the prospective study consisted of cDNA or gDNA derived from T cells, B-cell-depleted T cells, or PBMCs. Deeply sampled blood TCRbeta repertoires from subjects exposed to, actively infected with, or recovered from COVID-19 were included in the dataset. A de-identified subject ID, COVID-19 status, age in years and sex were almost always included in the sample metadata. The repertoires were made available in a free public database intended to serve as a resource for research on the immune response to SARS-CoV-2. Samples were obtained from the ongoing ImmuneRACE study (first 160 participants) and from over 1,000 subjects provided by 6 global collaborators.

CDR1 and CDR2 (MDHEN, SYDVKM) derive from the germline V gene. The CDR3 runs 15 amino acids, cysteine and phenylalanine included. The CDR3 DNA has 45 bases and is translated from base 1. Here V drops 3 bases and J drops 5 bases, and the junction holds 9 bases not matched to any gene. What the research found in general, with its limitations: How much clinical and demographic metadata was included differed by source and by participant, and the metadata was provided uncurated.

The rearrangement combines TRBV28 with TRBJ1-2, with TRBD1 matching 7 junction bases. Material: peripheral blood. This sequence originates from a woman aged 45-59 years with COVID-19, enrolled during active disease. The DNA reads as follows: TGTGCCAGCAGTTTCCCCAGGGGGGTTAGGTATGGCTACACCTTC. This yields the protein CASSFPRGVRYGYTF.